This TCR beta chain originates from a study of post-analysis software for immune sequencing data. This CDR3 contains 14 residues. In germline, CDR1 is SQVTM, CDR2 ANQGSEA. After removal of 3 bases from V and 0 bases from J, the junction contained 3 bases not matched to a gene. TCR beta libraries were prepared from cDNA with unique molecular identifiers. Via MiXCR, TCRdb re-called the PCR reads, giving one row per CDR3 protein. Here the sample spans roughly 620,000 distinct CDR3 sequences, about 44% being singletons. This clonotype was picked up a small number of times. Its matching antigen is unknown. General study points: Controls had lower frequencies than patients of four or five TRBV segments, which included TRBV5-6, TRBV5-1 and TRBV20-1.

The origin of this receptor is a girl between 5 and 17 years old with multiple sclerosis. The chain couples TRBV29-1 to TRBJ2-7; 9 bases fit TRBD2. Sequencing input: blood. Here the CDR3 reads CSVEQRGDSYEQYF. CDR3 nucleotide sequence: TGCAGCGTTGAGCAGCGGGGGGACTCCTACGAGCAGTACTTC.